Listed below are T cell receptor beta chains from one sample, sequenced in a study of radiation and T cells in renal cell carcinoma. The protocol was immunoSEQ multiplex PCR, while the TCRdb copy is restricted to in-frame clones and leaves out a portion. The repertoire holds more than 95,000 clones, with roughly 80% as singletons. Specimen: blood, collected from a patient whose treatment included radiotherapy and nephrectomy. These receptors were obtained from a woman aged 55 to 70 with renal cell carcinoma. The conserved cysteine and the conserved F or W are not part of the CDR3 here. Each record gives: J gene, V gene, CDR3 protein.

TRBJ2-3,TRBV5-5,ASSFLGRALATDTQY
TRBJ2-3,TRBV7-9,ASSSWQDWGDTQY
TRBJ2-1,TRBV11-2,ASSFGASSYNEQF
TRBJ1-5,TRBV20-1,SADDNPQH
TRBJ2-5,TRBV6-5,ASSTGAWVGETQY
TRBJ1-5,TRBV2,ASTEEAYSNQPQH
TRBJ1-1,TRBV4-2,ASSQERFSNTEAF
TRBJ1-2,TRBV5-6,ASSLDRQGKGYGYT
TRBJ1-4,TRBV14,ASSQVAAGEKLF
TRBJ1-1,TRBV5-5,ASSSWGEGTEAF
TRBJ1-2,TRBV10-2,ASSEVLGGYGYT
TRBJ1-6,TRBV7-9,ASSSGGSYNSPLH
TRBJ1-4,TRBV5-1,ASSERQGLNGEKLF
TRBJ1-3,TRBV4-3,ASSQDPLGGSRNTIY
TRBJ2-2,TRBV7-3,ASRGGPTNTGELF
TRBJ2-7,TRBV7-8,ASSLTASGSYEQY
TRBJ2-5,TRBV4-1,ASSQEITGETQY
TRBJ2-1,TRBV4-1,ASSQVAGELNEQF
TRBJ1-1,TRBV7-9,ASSTRQGVDTEAF
TRBJ1-1,TRBV5-1,ASSRGGTEAF